This TCR beta chain comes out of a study of OX40 agonist ivuxolimab in advanced cancers. Study-wide background: Those enrolled were 82.7% male, with a mean age of around 60 years and ages from about 20 to 79. Study outcomes and limitations: The 0.1-3.0 mg/kg partial responders had among the lowest clonal expansion.

Sequencing was performed with immunoSEQ multiplex PCR; in TCRdb, only in-frame clones are kept and a portion is missing. The sample lists under 85,000 clones, about 86% occurring once. Germline V gene data show CDR1 as MDHEN and CDR2 as SYDVKM. The ends were cut back, 2 bases at V and 2 bases at J, with 13 bases in the middle. The CDR3 is 15 amino acids. As to this clone: Its matching antigen is unknown.

The origin of this receptor is an adult with an advanced solid tumor such as melanoma, head and neck, liver or kidney cancer. The V and J genes are TRBV28 and TRBJ2-7; D tentatively fits TRBD1 or TRBD2 (5 bases each). Sequencing used CD4+ or CD8+ T cells sorted from blood, obtained in a trial of the OX40 agonist ivuxolimab. The CDR3 sequence is CASSLPGAGTYEQYF. The CDR3 nucleotides read TGTGCCAGCAGTTTACCTGGGGCCGGGACCTACGAGCAGTACTTC. The variable domain in full, completed from reference TRBV28 and TRBJ2-7, reads DVKVTQSSRYLVKRTGEKVFLECVQDMDHENMFWYRQDPGLGLRLIYFSYDVKMKEKGDIPEGYSVSREKKERFSLILESASTNQTSMYLCASSLPGAGTYEQYFGPGTRLTVT.